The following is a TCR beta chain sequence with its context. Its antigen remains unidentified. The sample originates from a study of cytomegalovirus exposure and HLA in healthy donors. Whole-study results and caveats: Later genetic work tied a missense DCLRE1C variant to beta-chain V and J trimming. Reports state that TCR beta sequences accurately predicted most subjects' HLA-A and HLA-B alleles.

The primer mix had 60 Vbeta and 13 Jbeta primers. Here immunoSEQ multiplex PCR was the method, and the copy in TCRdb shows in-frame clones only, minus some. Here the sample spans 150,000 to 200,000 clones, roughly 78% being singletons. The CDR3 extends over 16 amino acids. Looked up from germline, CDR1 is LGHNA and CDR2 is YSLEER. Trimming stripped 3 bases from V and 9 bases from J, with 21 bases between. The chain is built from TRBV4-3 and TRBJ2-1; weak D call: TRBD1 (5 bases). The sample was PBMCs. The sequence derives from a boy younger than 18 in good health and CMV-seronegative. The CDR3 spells CASSHGPGQGKGEQFF. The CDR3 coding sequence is TGCGCCAGCAGCCACGGCCCCGGACAAGGAAAAGGTGAGCAGTTCTTC.